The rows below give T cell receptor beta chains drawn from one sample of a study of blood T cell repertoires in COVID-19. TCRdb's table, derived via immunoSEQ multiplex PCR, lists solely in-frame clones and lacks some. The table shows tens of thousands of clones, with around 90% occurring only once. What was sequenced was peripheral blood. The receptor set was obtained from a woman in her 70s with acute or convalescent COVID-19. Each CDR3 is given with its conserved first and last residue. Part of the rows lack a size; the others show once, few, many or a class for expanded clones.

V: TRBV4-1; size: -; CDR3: CASSQATASGGVNTQYF
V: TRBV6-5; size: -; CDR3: CASSSGAGASQETQYF
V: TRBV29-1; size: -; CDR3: CSVELSPGRYNEQFF
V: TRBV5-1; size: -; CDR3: CASSLGALGQGVEAFF
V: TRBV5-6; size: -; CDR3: CASSADRGRGTQYF
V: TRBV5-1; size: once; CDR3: CASSLARRAGDYEQYF
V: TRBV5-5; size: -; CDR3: CASSSTGTYLEQYF
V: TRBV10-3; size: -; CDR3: CAISESGANEQFF
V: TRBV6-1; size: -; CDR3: CASSESGPGNEQFF
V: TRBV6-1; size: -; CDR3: CASSESGGVGGYTF
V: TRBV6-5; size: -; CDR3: CASSFPVYNEQFF
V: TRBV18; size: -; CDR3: CASSRAGQSNYGYTF
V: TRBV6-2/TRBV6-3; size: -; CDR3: CASSTVGTYNEQFF
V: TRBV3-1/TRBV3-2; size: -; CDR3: CASSRTGGVDTQYF
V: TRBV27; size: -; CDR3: CARPGTPNLHYGYTF
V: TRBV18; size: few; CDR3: CASSAPTGYGNTIYF
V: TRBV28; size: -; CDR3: CASRLPGVNTEAFF
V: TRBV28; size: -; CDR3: CASSFGVPENYGYTF
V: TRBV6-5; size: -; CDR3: CASSLGQPLLTEAFF
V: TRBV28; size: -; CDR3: CASSLSDTQYF
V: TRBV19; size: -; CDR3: CASSIGLLTGSNQPQHF
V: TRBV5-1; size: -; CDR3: CASSWGDRNTEAFF
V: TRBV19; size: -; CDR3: CASSTWTSGATYNEQFF
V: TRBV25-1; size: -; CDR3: CASSGRDRGFMNTEAFF
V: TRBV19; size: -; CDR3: CASSVGGGPGTGELFF
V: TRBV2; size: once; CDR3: CASSRDRGLYEQYF
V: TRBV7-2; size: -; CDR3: CASSLGPGGSYGYTF
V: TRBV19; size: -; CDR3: CASAVDRWTAEAFF
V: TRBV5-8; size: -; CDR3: CASSKGLAEGAYNEQFF
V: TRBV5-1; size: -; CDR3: CASSTDQSTGAGYTF
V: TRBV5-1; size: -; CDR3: CASSLAFGLAVTDTQYF
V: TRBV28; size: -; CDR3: CASSLGDIDSNQPQHF
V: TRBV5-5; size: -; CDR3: CASSPGVSFSFEAFF
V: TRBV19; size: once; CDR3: CASSLSRDRADEKLFF
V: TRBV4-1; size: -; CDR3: CASSATGTSGRLTQYF
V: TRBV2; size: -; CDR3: CASARTGDYNEQFF
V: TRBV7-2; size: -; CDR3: CASSLGLVLTRSYNEQFF
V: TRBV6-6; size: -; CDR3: CASRPLVFSYNEQFF
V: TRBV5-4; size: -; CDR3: CASRPASGANVLTF
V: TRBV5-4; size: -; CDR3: CASSSNSGRASEQYF
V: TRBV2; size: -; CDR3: CASSEARRGAGYTF
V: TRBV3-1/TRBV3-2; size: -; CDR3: CASSQGLAGGQDTQYF
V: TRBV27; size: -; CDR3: CASSEGTGGGQPQHF
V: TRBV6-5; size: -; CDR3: CASRIGGGTDTQYF
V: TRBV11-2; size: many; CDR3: CASSLDRASGSHEQFF
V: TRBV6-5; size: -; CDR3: CASSPTRTSYNEQFF
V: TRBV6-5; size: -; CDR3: CASKGDIPYYEQYF
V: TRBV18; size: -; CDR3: CASSLDPESSYNEQFF
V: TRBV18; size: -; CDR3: CASSPLAARDNEQFF
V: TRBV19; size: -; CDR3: CASSFKPGQGTYEQYF
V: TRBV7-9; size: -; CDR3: CASSSFDSGNYGYTF
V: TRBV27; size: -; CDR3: CASSQLGQASNYGYTF
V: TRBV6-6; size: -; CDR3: CASSRTLKPTGTDTQYF
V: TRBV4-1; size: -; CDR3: CASSQEAARAYNEQFF
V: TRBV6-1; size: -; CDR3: CASSESGGRNQPQHF